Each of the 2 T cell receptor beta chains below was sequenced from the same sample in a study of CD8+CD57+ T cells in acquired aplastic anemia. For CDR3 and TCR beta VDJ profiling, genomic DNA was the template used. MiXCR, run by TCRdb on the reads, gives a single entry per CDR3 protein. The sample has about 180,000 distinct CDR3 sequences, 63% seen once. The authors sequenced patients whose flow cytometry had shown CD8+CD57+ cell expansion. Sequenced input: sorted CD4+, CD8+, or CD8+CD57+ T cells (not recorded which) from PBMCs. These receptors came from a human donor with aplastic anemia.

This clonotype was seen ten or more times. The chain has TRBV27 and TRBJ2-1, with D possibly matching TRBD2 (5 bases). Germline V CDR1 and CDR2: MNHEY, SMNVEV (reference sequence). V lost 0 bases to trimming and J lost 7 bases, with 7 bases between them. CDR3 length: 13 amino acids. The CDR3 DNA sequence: TGTGCCAGCAGTTTATCCGGGGTGAATGAGCAGTTCTTC. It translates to CASSLSGVNEQFF.

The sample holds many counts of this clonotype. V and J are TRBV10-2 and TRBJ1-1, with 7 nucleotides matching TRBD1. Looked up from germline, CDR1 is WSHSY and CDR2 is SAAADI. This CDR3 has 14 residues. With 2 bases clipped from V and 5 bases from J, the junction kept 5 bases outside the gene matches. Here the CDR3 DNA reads TGCGCCAGCAGTGAGAGCAGGGGGATAACTGAAGCTTTCTTT. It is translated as CASSESRGITEAFF.